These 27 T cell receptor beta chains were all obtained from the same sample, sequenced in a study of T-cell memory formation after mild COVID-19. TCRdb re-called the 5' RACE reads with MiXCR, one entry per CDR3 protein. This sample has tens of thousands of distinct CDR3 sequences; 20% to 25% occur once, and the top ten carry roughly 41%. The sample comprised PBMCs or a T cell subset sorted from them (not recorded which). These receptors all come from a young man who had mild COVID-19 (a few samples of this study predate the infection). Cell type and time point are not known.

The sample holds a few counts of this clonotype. CDR3: CASSLGTVGTYF. CDR3 nucleotides: TGTGCCAGCAGTTTAGGGACGGTTGGAACGTACTTC. The rearrangement joins TRBV12-3 or TRBV12-4 to TRBJ2-7; D ambiguous. Trimming stripped 1 base from V and 12 bases from J, with 13 bases between. The CDR3 is 12 residues long.

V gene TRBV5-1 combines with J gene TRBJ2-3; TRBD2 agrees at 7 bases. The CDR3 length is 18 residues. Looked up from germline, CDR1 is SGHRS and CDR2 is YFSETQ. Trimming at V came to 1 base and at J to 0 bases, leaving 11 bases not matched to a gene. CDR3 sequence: CASSLRSYGGGSTDTQYF. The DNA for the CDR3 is TGCGCCAGCAGCTTGAGGAGCTACGGCGGGGGTAGCACAGATACGCAGTATTTT.

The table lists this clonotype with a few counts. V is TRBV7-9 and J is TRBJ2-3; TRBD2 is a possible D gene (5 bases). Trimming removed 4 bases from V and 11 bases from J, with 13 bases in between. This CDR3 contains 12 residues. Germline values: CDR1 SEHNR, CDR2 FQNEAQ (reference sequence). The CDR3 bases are TGTGCCAGCAGCTCCCATGGCGGGCTGCAGTATTTT. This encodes CASSSHGGLQYF.

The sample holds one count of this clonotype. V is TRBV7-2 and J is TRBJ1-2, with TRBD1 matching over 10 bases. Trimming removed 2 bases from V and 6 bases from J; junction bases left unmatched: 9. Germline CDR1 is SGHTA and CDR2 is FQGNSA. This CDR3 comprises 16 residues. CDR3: CASSLRDRGEGDGYTF. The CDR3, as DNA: TGTGCCAGCAGCTTAAGGGACAGGGGCGAAGGTGATGGCTACACCTTC.

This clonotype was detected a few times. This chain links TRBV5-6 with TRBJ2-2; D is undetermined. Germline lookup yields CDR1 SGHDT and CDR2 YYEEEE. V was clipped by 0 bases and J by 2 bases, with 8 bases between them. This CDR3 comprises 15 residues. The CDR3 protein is CASSLASENTGELFF. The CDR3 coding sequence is TGTGCCAGCAGCTTGGCCTCAGAAAACACCGGGGAGCTGTTTTTT.

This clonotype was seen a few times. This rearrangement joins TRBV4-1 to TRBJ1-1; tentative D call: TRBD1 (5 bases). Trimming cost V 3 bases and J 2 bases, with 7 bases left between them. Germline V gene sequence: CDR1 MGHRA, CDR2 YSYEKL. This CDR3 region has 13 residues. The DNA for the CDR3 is TGCGCCAGCAGCCACCAGGGAAACACTGAAGCTTTCTTT. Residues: CASSHQGNTEAFF.

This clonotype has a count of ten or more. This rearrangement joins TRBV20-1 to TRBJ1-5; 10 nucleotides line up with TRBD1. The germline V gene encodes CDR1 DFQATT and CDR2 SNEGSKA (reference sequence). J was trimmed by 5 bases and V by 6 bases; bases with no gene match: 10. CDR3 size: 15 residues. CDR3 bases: TGCAGTGCCCCACTCCGGGACAGGGGCTATCAGCCCCAGCATTTT. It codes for CSAPLRDRGYQPQHF.

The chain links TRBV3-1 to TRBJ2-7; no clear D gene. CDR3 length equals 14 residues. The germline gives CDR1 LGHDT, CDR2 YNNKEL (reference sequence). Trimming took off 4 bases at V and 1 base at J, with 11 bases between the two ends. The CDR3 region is CASSPFLGSYEQYV. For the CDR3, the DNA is TGTGCCAGCAGCCCTTTTCTGGGTTCCTACGAGCAGTACGTC.

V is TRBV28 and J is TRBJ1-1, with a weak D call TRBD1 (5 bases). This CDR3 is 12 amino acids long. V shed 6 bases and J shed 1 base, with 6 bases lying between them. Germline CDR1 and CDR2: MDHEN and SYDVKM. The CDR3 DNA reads TGTGCCAGCAGCACAGGGAACACTGAAGCTTTCTTT. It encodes CASSTGNTEAFF.

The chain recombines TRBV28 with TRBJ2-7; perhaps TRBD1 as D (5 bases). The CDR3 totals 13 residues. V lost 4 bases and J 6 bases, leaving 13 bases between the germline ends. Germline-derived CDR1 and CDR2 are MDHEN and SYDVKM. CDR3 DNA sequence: TGTGCCAGCAGTTCAGGGCCCTTAGCCGAGCAGTACGTC. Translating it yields CASSSGPLAEQYV.

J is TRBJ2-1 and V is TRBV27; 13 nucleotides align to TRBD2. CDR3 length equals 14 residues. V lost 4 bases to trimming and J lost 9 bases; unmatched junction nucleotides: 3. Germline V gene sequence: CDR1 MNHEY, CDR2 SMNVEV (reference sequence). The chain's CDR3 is CASSWTSGGVEQFF. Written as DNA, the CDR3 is TGTGCCAGCAGTTGGACTAGCGGGGGCGTTGAGCAGTTCTTC.

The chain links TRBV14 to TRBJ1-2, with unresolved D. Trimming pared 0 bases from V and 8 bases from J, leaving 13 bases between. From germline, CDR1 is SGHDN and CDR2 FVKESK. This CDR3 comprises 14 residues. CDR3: CASSQDNDPRGYTF. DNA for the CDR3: TGTGCCAGCAGCCAAGATAACGACCCCCGGGGCTACACCTTC.

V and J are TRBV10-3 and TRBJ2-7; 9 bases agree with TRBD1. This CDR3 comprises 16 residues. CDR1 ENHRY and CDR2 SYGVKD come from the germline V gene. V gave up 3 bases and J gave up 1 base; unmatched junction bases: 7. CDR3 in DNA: TGTGCCATCAGTGACCTGGGACAGGGCTATTCCTACGAGCAGTACTTC. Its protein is CAISDLGQGYSYEQYF.

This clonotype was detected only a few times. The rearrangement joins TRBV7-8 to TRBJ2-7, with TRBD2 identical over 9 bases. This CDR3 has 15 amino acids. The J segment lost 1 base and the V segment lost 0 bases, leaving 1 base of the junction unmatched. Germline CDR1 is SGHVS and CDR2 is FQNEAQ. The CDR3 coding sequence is TGTGCCAGCAGCTTAGCTAGCGGGGGTTCCTACGAGCAGTACGTC. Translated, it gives CASSLASGGSYEQYV.

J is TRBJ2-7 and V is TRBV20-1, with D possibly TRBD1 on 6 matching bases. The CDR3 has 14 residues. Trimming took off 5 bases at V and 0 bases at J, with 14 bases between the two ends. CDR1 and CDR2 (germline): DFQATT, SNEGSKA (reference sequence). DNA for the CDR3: TGCAGTGCTGGGACACCAGAAAGCTCCTACGAGCAGTACTTC. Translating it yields CSAGTPESSYEQYF.

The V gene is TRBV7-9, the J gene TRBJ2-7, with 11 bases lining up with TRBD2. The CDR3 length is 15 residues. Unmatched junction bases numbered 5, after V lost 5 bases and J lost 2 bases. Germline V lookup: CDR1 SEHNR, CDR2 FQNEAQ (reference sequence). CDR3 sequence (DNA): TGTGCCAGCAGCGGTCGACTAGCGGGGCCCTACGAGCAGTACTTC. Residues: CASSGRLAGPYEQYF.

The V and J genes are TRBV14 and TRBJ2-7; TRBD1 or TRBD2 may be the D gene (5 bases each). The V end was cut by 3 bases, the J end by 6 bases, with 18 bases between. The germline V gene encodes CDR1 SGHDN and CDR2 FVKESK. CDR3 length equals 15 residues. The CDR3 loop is CASSHRGTDAGEQYV. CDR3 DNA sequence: TGTGCCAGCAGCCACCGAGGGACGGATGCCGGCGAGCAGTACGTC.

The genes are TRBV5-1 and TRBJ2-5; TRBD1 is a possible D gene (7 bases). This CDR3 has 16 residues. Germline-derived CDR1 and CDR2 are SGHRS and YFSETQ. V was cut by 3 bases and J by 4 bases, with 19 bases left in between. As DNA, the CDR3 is TGCGCCAGCAGCTCGGAGGGGGCAGTTTGGTTAGAGACCCAGTACTTC. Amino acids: CASSSEGAVWLETQYF.

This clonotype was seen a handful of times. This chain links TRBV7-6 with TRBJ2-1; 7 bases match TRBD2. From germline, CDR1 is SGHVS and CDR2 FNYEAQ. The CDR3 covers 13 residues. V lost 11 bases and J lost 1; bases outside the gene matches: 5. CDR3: CAVGLGSYNEQFF. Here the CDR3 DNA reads TGTGCCGTTGGACTAGGGTCCTACAATGAGCAGTTCTTC.

The CDR3 spells CASSETGPDTQYF. CDR3 nucleotides: TGTGCCAGCAGCGAGACAGGTCCTGATACGCAGTATTTT. This chain connects TRBV13 to TRBJ2-3; D might be TRBD1 (6 bases). The CDR3 totals 13 residues. CDR1 PRHDT and CDR2 FYEKMQ come from the germline V gene (reference sequence). V was pared by 5 bases and J by 6 bases, with 12 bases between.

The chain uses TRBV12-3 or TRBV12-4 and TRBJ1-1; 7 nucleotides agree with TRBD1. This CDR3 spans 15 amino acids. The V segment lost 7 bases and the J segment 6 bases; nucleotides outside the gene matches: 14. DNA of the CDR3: TGTGCCAGCACCCCTTCCGGGTCAGGGGGTCCTGAAGCTTTCTTT. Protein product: CASTPSGSGGPEAFF.

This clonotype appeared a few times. CDR3 sequence: CASSQGGLSTDTQYF. CDR3 nucleotides: TGTGCCAGCAGCCAGGGGGGCTTGAGCACAGATACGCAGTATTTT. This chain uses TRBV9 with TRBJ2-3; D might be TRBD1 (7 bases). Germline V CDR1 and CDR2: SGDLS, YYNGEE. The CDR3 has 15 amino acids. Between the trimmed V and J ends, which lost 4 bases and 0 bases, there was a span of 12 bases.

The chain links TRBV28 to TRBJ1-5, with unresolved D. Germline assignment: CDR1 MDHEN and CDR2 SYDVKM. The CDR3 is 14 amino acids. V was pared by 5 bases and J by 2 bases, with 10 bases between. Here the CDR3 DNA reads TGTGCCAGCAGTAAGGGAACGGGCAATCAGCCCCAGCATTTT. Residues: CASSKGTGNQPQHF.

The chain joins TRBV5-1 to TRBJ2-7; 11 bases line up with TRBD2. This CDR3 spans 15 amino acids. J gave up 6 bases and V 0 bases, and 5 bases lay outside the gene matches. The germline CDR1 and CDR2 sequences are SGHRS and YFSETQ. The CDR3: CASSLDSSGGIEQYV. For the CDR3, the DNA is TGCGCCAGCAGCTTGGATTCTAGCGGGGGGATCGAGCAGTACGTC.

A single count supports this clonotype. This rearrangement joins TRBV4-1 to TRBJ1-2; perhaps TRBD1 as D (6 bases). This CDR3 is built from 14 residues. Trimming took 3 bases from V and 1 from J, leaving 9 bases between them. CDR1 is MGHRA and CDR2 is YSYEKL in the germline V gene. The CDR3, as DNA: TGCGCCAGCAGCCAGCACAGGGTTAACTATGGCTACACCTTC. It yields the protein CASSQHRVNYGYTF.

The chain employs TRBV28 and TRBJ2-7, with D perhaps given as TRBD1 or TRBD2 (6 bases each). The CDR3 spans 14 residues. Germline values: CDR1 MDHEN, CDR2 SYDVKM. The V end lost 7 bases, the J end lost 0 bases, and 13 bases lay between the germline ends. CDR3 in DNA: TGTGCCAGCACCCAGGGGAGGATCTCCTACGAGCAGTACTTC. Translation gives CASTQGRISYEQYF.

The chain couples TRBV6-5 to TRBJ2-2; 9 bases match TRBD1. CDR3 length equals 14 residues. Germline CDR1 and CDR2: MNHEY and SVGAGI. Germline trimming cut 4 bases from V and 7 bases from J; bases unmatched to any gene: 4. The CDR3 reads CASSSTGGGGELFF. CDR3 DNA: TGTGCCAGCAGTTCGACAGGGGGTGGCGGGGAGCTGTTTTTT.